Presented here are 23 T cell receptor beta chains from one specimen sequenced in a study of regulatory and conventional T cells in RAG deficiency. Here immunoSEQ multiplex PCR was the method, and the copy in TCRdb shows in-frame clones only, minus some. The data show 45,000 or so clones, just under 90% seen once. Conventional CD4+ T cells were sorted from blood as CD25-low CD127-high cells. The data were also submitted as part of a second study, on regulatory T cells. That work contributes: Amplification used 52 TRBV primers and 13 TRBJ primers.

Sequencing input: CD4+ effector T cells sorted from blood. These receptors all stem from a human donor in good health.

This chain joins TRBV5-1 and TRBJ1-2; TRBD1 is a possible D gene (6 bases). Trimming left V 1 base short and J 2 bases short, with 9 bases between. The CDR3 loop spans 14 amino acids. Germline CDR1 reads SGHRS; CDR2 reads YFSETQ. CDR3 amino acids: CASSLSGANYGYTF. The CDR3 DNA follows: TGCGCCAGCAGCTTGTCAGGGGCGAACTATGGCTACACCTTC.

This rearrangement joins TRBV7-6 to TRBJ1-6; D not certain. This CDR3 contains 14 residues. Trimming cost V 1 base and J 9 bases, with 10 bases left between them. The germline gives CDR1 SGHVS, CDR2 FNYEAQ. The CDR3 DNA sequence: TGTGCCAGCAGCTTAGGAGGCGGGAGTTCACCCCTCCACTTT. Amino acids: CASSLGGGSSPLHF.

CDR3 bases: TGTGCCAGCAGCTTAGGGTGGGAGAGTCACACCGGGGAGCTGTTTTTT. Its translation is CASSLGWESHTGELFF. The rearrangement joins TRBV7-3 to TRBJ2-2, with a tentative D call TRBD2 (5 bases). Trimming stripped 2 bases from V and 3 bases from J, with 13 bases between. The CDR3 runs 16 residues. Germline-derived CDR1 and CDR2 are SGHTA and FQGTGA.

The gene calls are TRBV5-1 and TRBJ1-5; no reliable D call. The V and J ends lost 5 bases and 3 bases respectively, with 12 bases between them. The CDR3 covers 14 residues. Germline CDR1 is SGHRS and CDR2 is YFSETQ. The CDR3 DNA sequence: TGCGCCAGCAGTGAAGGGCCTGACAATCAGCCCCAGCATTTT. This translates into CASSEGPDNQPQHF. Full variable domain (remainder filled in from reference TRBV5-1 and TRBJ1-5): KAGVTQTPRYLIKTRGQQVTLSCSPISGHRSVSWYQQTPGQGLQFLFEYFSETQRNKGNFPGRFSGRQFSNSRSEMNVSTLELGDSALYLCASSEGPDNQPQHFGDGTRLSIL.

This clone has more than one count but fewer than ten. At one boundary the junction diverges from the germline segment, which might be a read error. This chain connects TRBV18 to TRBJ2-7; 7 bases are shared with TRBD2. The CDR3 is 13 amino acids. The germline CDR1 and CDR2 sequences are KGHSH and LQKENI. CDR3 region: CASSPGDYVRGDF. The DNA for the CDR3 is TGTGCCAGCTCACCTGGGGACTACGTACGGGGGGACTTC.

J is TRBJ1-2 and V is TRBV5-1; maybe TRBD1 (6 bases). Germline values: CDR1 SGHRS, CDR2 YFSETQ. The CDR3 has 16 amino acids. Deletions cut 0 bases from V and 8 bases from J, with 20 bases between. CDR3 sequence: CASSLAVGGAVWGYTF. The CDR3 DNA reads TGCGCCAGCAGCTTGGCCGTGGGGGGCGCGGTCTGGGGCTACACCTTC.

J is TRBJ1-5 and V is TRBV7-2, with a tentative D call TRBD1 (5 bases). Looked up from germline, CDR1 is SGHTA and CDR2 is FQGNSA. Trimming removed 4 bases from V and 4 bases from J, with 14 bases in between. The CDR3 runs 15 residues. In DNA form, the CDR3 reads TGTGCCAGCAGCTCCGGAAGGGGAACGAATCAGCCCCAGCATTTT. This translates into CASSSGRGTNQPQHF.

This sequence joins TRBV18 and TRBJ1-1; D is unclear. CDR3 length: 11 amino acids. Germline V gives CDR1 KGHSH, CDR2 LQKENI. Trimming left V 2 bases short and J 6 bases short, with 4 bases between. Here the CDR3 reads CASSPGSEAFF. The CDR3 region has the DNA TGTGCCAGCTCACCAGGATCTGAAGCTTTCTTT.

CDR3 sequence: CASSKDRPSTDTQYF. DNA for the CDR3: TGTGCCAGCTCAAAGGACAGACCTAGCACAGATACGCAGTATTTT. The V gene is TRBV18, the J gene TRBJ2-3; a weak D match, TRBD1 (6 bases). The germline CDR1 and CDR2 sequences are KGHSH and LQKENI. This CDR3 spans 15 amino acids. The germline V and J ends were trimmed by 5 bases and 0 bases, with 12 bases remaining between them.

The chain joins TRBV9 to TRBJ1-2; TRBD1 matches at 9 bases. Germline-derived CDR1 and CDR2 are SGDLS and YYNGEE. The CDR3 is 14 residues long. Unmatched junction bases numbered 2, after V lost 0 bases and J lost 5 bases. CDR3: CASSVDGQGYGYTF. Here the CDR3 DNA reads TGTGCCAGCAGCGTAGATGGACAGGGGTATGGCTACACCTTC.

This sequence joins TRBV2 and TRBJ2-7; TRBD2 matches 12 bases. The CDR3 length is 15 residues. Trimming took 8 bases from V and 3 from J; bases not matched to a gene: 8. Germline V gives CDR1 SNHLY, CDR2 FYNNEI. The CDR3 DNA sequence: TGTGCCAGCTTCCGACTAGCGGGGGCCCGCTACGAGCAGTACTTC. Translation: CASFRLAGARYEQYF.

The gene calls are TRBV28 and TRBJ1-2; no definite D call. The germline V gene encodes CDR1 MDHEN and CDR2 SYDVKM. The CDR3 runs to 13 residues. V was clipped by 7 bases and J by 4 bases, with 13 bases between them. CDR3 loop: CASTSGPSYGYTF. The CDR3, as DNA: TGTGCCAGCACCTCCGGACCTAGCTATGGCTACACCTTC.

The rearrangement joins TRBV2 to TRBJ1-1; D gene uncertain. CDR1 and CDR2 (germline): SNHLY, FYNNEI. The CDR3 runs to 13 residues. V shed 5 bases and J shed 8 bases, with 15 bases lying between them. The CDR3 nucleotides are TGTGCCAGCAGTCTCTTAGGACGCACAGAAGCTTTCTTT. Amino acids: CASSLLGRTEAFF.

The rearrangement links TRBV30 to TRBJ2-7; 7 bases are a match to TRBD2. V shed 8 bases and J 7 bases; nucleotides not matched to a gene: 20. The CDR3 totals 15 residues. CDR1 is GTSNPN, CDR2 SVGIG, per germline (reference sequence). This CDR3 reads CARNAGTTDLEEQYF. The CDR3 DNA is TGTGCCAGAAACGCTGGGACTACCGACCTGGAGGAGCAGTACTTC. Filled out from reference TRBV30 and TRBJ2-7, the complete variable domain reads SQTIHQWPATLVQPVGSPLSLECTVEGTSNPNLYWYRQAAGRGLQLLFYSVGIGQISSEVPQNLSASRPQDRQFILSSKKLLLSDSGFYLCARNAGTTDLEEQYFGPGTRLTVT.

The genes are TRBV7-9 and TRBJ2-2; D is perhaps TRBD1 (6 bases). This CDR3 spans 17 amino acids. V was clipped by 5 bases and J by 1 base, with 17 bases between them. Germline assignment: CDR1 SEHNR and CDR2 FQNEAQ (reference sequence). CDR3 in amino acids: CASSPLFWGRNTGELFF. CDR3 nucleotides: TGTGCCAGCAGCCCATTATTTTGGGGGCGGAACACCGGGGAGCTGTTTTTT.

The chain's CDR3 is CASSQDQGAGTGELFF. CDR3 DNA sequence: TGCGCCAGCAGCCAAGACCAGGGGGCGGGCACCGGGGAGCTGTTTTTT. J is TRBJ2-2 and V is TRBV4-1; 8 nucleotides align to TRBD1. The CDR3 covers 16 residues. Germline V gene lookup returns CDR1 MGHRA and CDR2 YSYEKL. The ends lost 0 bases at V and 4 bases at J; junction bases unmatched: 4.

This chain's CDR3 is CASRPGTGNEQYF. The CDR3 DNA is TGCGCCAGCAGACCCGGGACAGGGAACGAGCAGTACTTC. This sequence joins TRBV23-1 and TRBJ2-7; 9 nucleotides match TRBD1. TRBV23-1 is labeled an ORF, and its function is uncertain. The CDR3 extends over 13 amino acids. With V trimmed by 6 bases and J by 5 bases, 5 bases remained unmatched.

This rearrangement joins TRBV30 to TRBJ2-7; 15 bases fit TRBD2. This CDR3 has 15 amino acids. V was pared by 5 bases and J by 9 bases, with 11 bases of the junction left unmatched. Germline V gene sequence: CDR1 GTSNPN, CDR2 SVGIG (reference sequence). The CDR3 DNA reads as TGTGCCTGGGGAAAGTTGGGACTAGCGGGGGGAGCGCAGTACTTC. Translation: CAWGKLGLAGGAQYF.

The chain combines TRBV21-1 with TRBJ1-5; the listed D gene, TRBD1, was not tested against the DNA. TRBV21-1 is an annotated pseudogene. CDR3 length: 16 amino acids. CDR3 protein: CASSPRQKDSNQPQHF. In DNA form, the CDR3 reads TGTGCCAGCAGCCCCCGACAGAAGGATAGCAATCAGCCCCAGCATTTT.

The rearrangement links TRBV2 to TRBJ1-6; D remains unclear. With 6 bases removed from V and 7 bases from J, the gap between germline ends came to 7 bases. This CDR3 is 12 amino acids long. Per germline, CDR1 SNHLY and CDR2 FYNNEI. The CDR3 spells CASSKTNSPLHF. CDR3 in DNA: TGTGCCAGCAGCAAGACAAATTCACCCCTCCACTTT. The variable domain in full, completed from reference TRBV2 and TRBJ1-6, reads EPEVTQTPSHQVTQMGQEVILRCVPISNHLYFYWYRQILGQKVEFLVSFYNNEISEKSEIFDDQFSVERPDGSNFTLKIRSTKLEDSAMYFCASSKTNSPLHFGNGTRLTVT.

This clone occurred once. The rearrangement joins TRBV28 to TRBJ1-4; no clear D. Germline V gene sequence: CDR1 MDHEN, CDR2 SYDVKM. V was shortened by 3 bases and J by 3 bases, with 11 bases between the two germline ends. The CDR3 runs 15 residues. DNA for the CDR3: TGTGCCAGCAGTTTTCGGACGGATTCTAATGAAAAACTGTTTTTT. This codes for CASSFRTDSNEKLFF. Drawing the rest from reference TRBV28 and TRBJ1-4, the complete variable domain is DVKVTQSSRYLVKRTGEKVFLECVQDMDHENMFWYRQDPGLGLRLIYFSYDVKMKEKGDIPEGYSVSREKKERFSLILESASTNQTSMYLCASSFRTDSNEKLFFGSGTQLSVL.

The DNA for the CDR3 is TGTGCCAGCTCACCCCTGGGACAGGGCAATGAGCAGTTCTTC. Its translation: CASSPLGQGNEQFF. The chain recombines TRBV18 with TRBJ2-1, with 9 bases aligning to TRBD1. The CDR3 covers 14 residues. The V gene's germline CDR1 is KGHSH and CDR2 LQKENI. Trimming took 3 bases from V and 6 from J; bases not matched to a gene: 3.

V is TRBV5-1 and J is TRBJ2-3; either TRBD1 or TRBD2 may fit D (5 bases each). Trimming pared 3 bases from V and 1 base from J, leaving 12 bases between. Germline-derived CDR1 and CDR2 are SGHRS and YFSETQ. The CDR3 covers 15 residues. DNA for the CDR3: TGCGCCAGCAGCTGGGGCGTGGGGGGCACAGATACGCAGTATTTT. Translating it yields CASSWGVGGTDTQYF.